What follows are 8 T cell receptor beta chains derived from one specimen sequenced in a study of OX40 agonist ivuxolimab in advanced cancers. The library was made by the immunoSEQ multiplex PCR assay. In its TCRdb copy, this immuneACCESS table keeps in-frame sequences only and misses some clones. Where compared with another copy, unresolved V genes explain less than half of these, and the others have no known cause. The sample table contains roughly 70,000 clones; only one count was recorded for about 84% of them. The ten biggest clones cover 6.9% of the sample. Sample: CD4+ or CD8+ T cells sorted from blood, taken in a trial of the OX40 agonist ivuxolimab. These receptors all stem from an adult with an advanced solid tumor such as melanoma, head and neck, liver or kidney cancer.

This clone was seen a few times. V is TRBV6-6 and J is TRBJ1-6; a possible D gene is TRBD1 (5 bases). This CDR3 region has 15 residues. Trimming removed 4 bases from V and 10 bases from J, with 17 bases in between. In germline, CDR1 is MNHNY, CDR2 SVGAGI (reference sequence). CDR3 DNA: TGTGCCAGCAGTTTAGTAGGGGTAGAAGGGTCACCCCTCCACTTT. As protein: CASSLVGVEGSPLHF.

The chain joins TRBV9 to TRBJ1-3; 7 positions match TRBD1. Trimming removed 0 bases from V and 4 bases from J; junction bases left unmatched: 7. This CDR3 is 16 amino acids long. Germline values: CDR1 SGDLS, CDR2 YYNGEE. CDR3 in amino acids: CASSVATGQLGNTIYF. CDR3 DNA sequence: TGTGCCAGCAGCGTAGCTACGGGACAGTTGGGAAACACCATATATTTT.

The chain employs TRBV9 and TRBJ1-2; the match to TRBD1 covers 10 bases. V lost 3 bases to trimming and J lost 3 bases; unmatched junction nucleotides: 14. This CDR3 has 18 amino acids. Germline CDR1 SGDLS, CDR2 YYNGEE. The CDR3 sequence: CASSATAGQGNYYYGYTF. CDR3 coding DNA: TGTGCCAGCAGCGCCACGGCGGGACAGGGGAACTATTACTATGGCTACACCTTC.

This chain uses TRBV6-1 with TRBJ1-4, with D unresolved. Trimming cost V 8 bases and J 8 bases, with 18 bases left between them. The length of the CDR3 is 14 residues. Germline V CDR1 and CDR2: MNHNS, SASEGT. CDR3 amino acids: CASEEPAGLEKLFF. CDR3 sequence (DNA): TGTGCCAGCGAGGAACCCGCGGGGTTGGAAAAACTGTTTTTT.

The CDR3 nucleotides are TGTGCCTGGAGTAAATACAGGGGAGGGGATAGCAATCAGCCCCAGCATTTT. The encoded protein is CAWSKYRGGDSNQPQHF. The chain recombines TRBV30 with TRBJ1-5; 7 positions agree with TRBD1. CDR3 length equals 17 residues. The germline CDR1 and CDR2 sequences are GTSNPN and SVGIG (reference sequence). V was pared by 2 bases and J by 0 bases, with 10 bases of the junction left unmatched.

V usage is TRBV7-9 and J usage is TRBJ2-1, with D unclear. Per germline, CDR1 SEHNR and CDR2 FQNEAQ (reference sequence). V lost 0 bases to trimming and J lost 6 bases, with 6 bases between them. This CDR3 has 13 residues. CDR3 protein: CASSLASLNEQFF. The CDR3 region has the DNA TGTGCCAGCAGCTTAGCGTCGCTCAATGAGCAGTTCTTC.

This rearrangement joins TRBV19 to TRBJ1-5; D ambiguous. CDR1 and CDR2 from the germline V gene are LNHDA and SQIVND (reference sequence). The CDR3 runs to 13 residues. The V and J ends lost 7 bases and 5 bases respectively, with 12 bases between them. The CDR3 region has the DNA TGTGCCAGTAACCCCTTGGGTTATCAGCCCCAGCATTTT. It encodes CASNPLGYQPQHF.

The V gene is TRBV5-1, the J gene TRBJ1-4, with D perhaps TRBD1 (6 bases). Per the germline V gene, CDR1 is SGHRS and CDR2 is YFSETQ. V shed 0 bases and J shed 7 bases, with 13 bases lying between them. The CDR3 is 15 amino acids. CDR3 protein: CASSLAGRGSEKLFF. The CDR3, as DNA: TGCGCCAGCAGCTTGGCCGGCAGGGGCTCTGAAAAACTGTTTTTT. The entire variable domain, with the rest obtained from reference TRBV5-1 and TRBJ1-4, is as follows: KAGVTQTPRYLIKTRGQQVTLSCSPISGHRSVSWYQQTPGQGLQFLFEYFSETQRNKGNFPGRFSGRQFSNSRSEMNVSTLELGDSALYLCASSLAGRGSEKLFFGSGTQLSVL.